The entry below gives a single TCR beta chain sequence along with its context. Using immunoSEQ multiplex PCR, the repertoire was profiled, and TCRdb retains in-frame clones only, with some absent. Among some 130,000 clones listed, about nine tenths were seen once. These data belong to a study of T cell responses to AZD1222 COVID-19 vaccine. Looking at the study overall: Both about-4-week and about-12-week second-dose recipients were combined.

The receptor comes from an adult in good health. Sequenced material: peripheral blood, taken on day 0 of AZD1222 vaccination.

CDR3 nucleotide sequence: TGCGCCAGCACCCTTACTAGCGGTGGAATCTCCTACGAGCAGTACTTC. Its protein is CASTLTSGGISYEQYF. This chain connects TRBV5-1 to TRBJ2-7, with 8 bases aligning to TRBD2. V lost 6 bases and J lost 0; bases outside the gene matches: 11. The CDR3 runs to 16 residues. CDR1 is SGHRS and CDR2 is YFSETQ in the germline V gene.